Detailed here is one TCR beta chain. This clone was observed at least ten times. Its antigen remains unidentified. One base away there is no much larger clone; base qualities are not given. This sample also contains other DNA sequences that code for the same CDR3. Donors were healthy HIV-negative adults with no recently reported acute infections or vaccinations. Every donor was a Caucasian adult living in Nashville, Tennessee, USA. In the unsorted samples, 87 million or so PBMCs were counted, and genomic DNA was extracted using the QIAamp DNA Blood Mini kit. Blood was collected by leukapheresis, and PBMCs were isolated by Ficoll-Histopaque density gradient centrifugation and then cryopreserved in liquid nitrogen vapor phase. Using the deep immunoSEQ assay, TCR CDR3 regions were amplified from genomic DNA by multiplex PCR. Extracted genomic DNA from each cell subset was spread evenly across all wells of several immunoSEQ 96-well plates, with each plate serving as a replicate. For unsorted PBMC, 250 to 350 ng genomic DNA, equal to tens of thousands of T cell genomes, was loaded into each replicate PCR. Unsorted PBMC genomic DNA was sequenced across ten immunoSEQ deep assay plates. Purified libraries were quantified with a Qubit 3.0 fluorometer, sized on a Bioanalyzer 2100, and re-quantified with the KAPA Library Quantification kit. A separate single-read 150-cycle Illumina NextSeq 550 flow cell was used to sequence each immunoSEQ 96-well plate. The original methods were these. Because the immunoSEQ output included only junctional sequences and no quality scores, the filtering could not be the same as the filtering used for full-length reads. To assign V/J genes and CDR3, sequences were annotated using PyIR, a Python wrapper for IgBLAST v1.9, with IMGT germline references. Any read was removed if the V/J assignment was weak (E-value above 1e-6), the CDR3 was missing, or the read contained stop codons, out-of-frame junctions, or ambiguous translated residues. V3J clonotypes were defined as sequences sharing an identical inferred V gene, J gene, and CDR3 amino acid sequence. Percentage overlap between repertoires was computed as shared unique clonotypes divided by the size of the smaller repertoire. RTK rarefaction, the Chao1 estimator, and Recon v2.1 estimates of unobserved clonotypes were used to assess repertoire richness. TCRdb obtained this table from immuneACCESS and retained in-frame rearrangements with V and J assigned. These tables miss some clones; where compared with another copy, unresolved V genes account for less than half of the shortfall, and the remainder is unexplained. V, J and clone size were drawn from that table, and D and trimming were deduced from the DNA. This sample is represented by some 530,000 clones; approximately 81% of them were singletons. The ten biggest clones cover more than 9.5% of the sample.

This sample was taken from a study of shared clonotypes between healthy human individuals (TCRdb year 2020). Notes on the research overall: The cohort included three men and a couple of women between 18 and 49 years of age. The study deeply sequenced blood TCR repertoires of five healthy adults to estimate repertoire size and the extent of clonotype sharing between individuals. To increase sequencing depth and limit assay-specific biases, different laboratories used diverse techniques to prepare libraries and sequence TCR repertoires. Between about 0.8 and 9 billion PBMCs per donor were obtained by leukapheresis. What the work shows at the level of the full study, not this receptor alone: Because the study included only a small number of donors, the genetic and exposure-history diversity represented was limited. Based on pairwise subsampling, the degree of clonotype sharing among donors was expected to be affected by sequencing depth. Sampling was limited to blood, and TCR repertoires in tissue likely differ from TCR repertoires in blood.

The CDR3 has 14 amino acids, counting the end cysteine and phenylalanine. Only the CDR3 DNA is retained, 42 bases long and in frame from the first base. In the germline V gene, CDR1 corresponds to LGHNA and CDR2 to YSLEER. V lost 4 bases and J lost 8 bases; the stretch between them is 14 bases long. This TCR derives from a woman aged 40 to 50 in good health. Some clones in this sample may be carry-over from other donors' samples. The chain is assembled from TRBV4-3 and TRBJ2-2, with the D gene uncertain. Sequencing was carried out using PBMCs. The sequence in DNA is TGCGCCAGCAGCCCTAATCGCGACTGGGGGGAGCTGTTTTTT. Translated, it reads CASSPNRDWGELFF.